This T cell receptor (beta chain) was documented in a study of blood T cell repertoires in COVID-19. This clone was recorded only once. Only in-frame clones appear in the TCRdb table, and some are missing; sequencing was by immunoSEQ multiplex PCR. The data contain 70,000 to 95,000 clones, around 90% of them seen just once; the ten biggest clones take up 6% to 8%. Per germline, CDR1 SGHDT and CDR2 YYEEEE. V gave up 2 bases and J gave up 3 bases; unmatched junction bases: 10. This CDR3 is 17 amino acids long. Material for sequencing was peripheral blood. The clonotype was recovered from a man aged 70 or older with acute or convalescent COVID-19. The chain combines TRBV5-6 with TRBJ2-7, with 11 bases matching TRBD2. For the CDR3, the DNA is TGTGCCAGCAGCTTCCGGGGACTAGCGGACGCATACTACGAGCAGTACTTC. It yields the protein CASSFRGLADAYYEQYF. Full variable domain (missing parts from reference TRBV5-6 and TRBJ2-7): DAGVTQSPTHLIKTRGQQVTLRCSPKSGHDTVSWYQQALGQGPQFIFQYYEEEERQRGNFPDRFSGHQFPNYSSELNVNALLLGDSALYLCASSFRGLADAYYEQYFGPGTRLTVT.